These 29 T cell receptor beta chains were sequenced from one sample in a study of cytomegalovirus exposure and HLA in healthy donors. The study ran its PCR with 60 Vbeta and 13 Jbeta primers. Method: immunoSEQ multiplex PCR; TCRdb's copy keeps in-frame clones and lacks some. The sample has 150,000 to 200,000 clones, 84% seen once. The specimen sequenced was PBMCs. The receptors stem from a man in his fifties or sixties in good health and CMV-seropositive.

V is TRBV13 and J is TRBJ2-3, with a tentative D call TRBD2 (5 bases). The germline V and J ends were trimmed by 5 bases and 4 bases, with 10 bases remaining between them. The V gene's germline CDR1 is PRHDT and CDR2 FYEKMQ (reference sequence). The CDR3 loop spans 13 amino acids. The CDR3 reads CASSPSGADTQYF. For the CDR3, the DNA is TGTGCCAGCAGCCCTTCCGGGGCAGATACGCAGTATTTT.

This clone is deemed medium-sized. The CDR3 nucleotides are TGTGCCAGCAGTGGACGACAGGACAGGTCGGTAAACATTCAGTACTTC. Its translation: CASSGRQDRSVNIQYF. This chain links TRBV6-1 with TRBJ2-4, with 7 bases identical to TRBD1. V gave up 4 bases and J gave up 6 bases; unmatched junction bases: 12. This CDR3 comprises 16 residues. The V gene's germline CDR1 is MNHNS and CDR2 SASEGT.

The rearrangement uses TRBV7-6 and TRBJ1-2; TRBD1 might be the D (6 bases). Per the germline V gene, CDR1 is SGHVS and CDR2 is FNYEAQ. CDR3 size: 12 residues. V was trimmed by 4 bases and J by 8 bases, leaving 11 bases between them. CDR3 loop: CASSSRGAGYTF. CDR3 DNA: TGTGCCAGCAGCTCGCGGGGGGCGGGCTACACCTTC.

The gene calls are TRBV5-1 and TRBJ2-1; 9 nucleotides line up with TRBD2. Germline V gene data show CDR1 as SGHRS and CDR2 as YFSETQ. Trimming removed 4 bases from V and 4 bases from J; junction bases left unmatched: 6. This CDR3 comprises 15 residues. The CDR3 sequence: CASSPEGLAYNEQFF. The CDR3 DNA sequence: TGCGCCAGCAGCCCAGAGGGACTAGCTTACAATGAGCAGTTCTTC.

This rearrangement joins TRBV5-4 to TRBJ2-7; 9 positions match TRBD1. This CDR3 is built from 15 residues. The germline gives CDR1 SGHNT, CDR2 YYREEE (reference sequence). The V segment lost 4 bases and the J segment 2 bases; nucleotides outside the gene matches: 7. The CDR3 DNA is TGTGCCAGCAGCCAAACCGGGACAGGGCCCTACGAGCAGTACTTC. Amino acid sequence: CASSQTGTGPYEQYF.

The chain carries TRBV7-6 and TRBJ2-1, with 7 positions matching TRBD2. CDR3 length equals 20 residues. CDR1 SGHVS and CDR2 FNYEAQ come from the germline V gene. The V and J ends lost 5 bases and 2 bases, in that order; junction bases with no gene match: 21. CDR3 DNA: TGTGCCAGCAGCGGAGGTGTAGGCATTAGAGCGGGAAGGACCTACAATGAGCAGTTCTTC. Translated, it gives CASSGGVGIRAGRTYNEQFF.

The table lists this clone with a count of one. J is TRBJ2-5 and V is TRBV4-1, with D perhaps matching TRBD2 (6 bases). Germline lookup yields CDR1 MGHRA and CDR2 YSYEKL. Trimming removed 0 bases at V and 5 bases at J, with 16 bases between. This CDR3 spans 16 amino acids. Written as DNA, the CDR3 is TGCGCCAGCAGCCAAGATCAGCCTAGCGCAGAGGAGACCCAGTACTTC. Protein product: CASSQDQPSAEETQYF.

V gene TRBV2 combines with J gene TRBJ1-6; tentatively, D is TRBD1 (6 bases). This CDR3 spans 16 amino acids. The V gene lost 7 bases and the J gene lost 5 bases, with 18 bases spanning the gap. Germline lookup yields CDR1 SNHLY and CDR2 FYNNEI. The CDR3, as DNA: TGTGCCAGCACTCCGGAGGTCGACAGGAATAATTCACCCCTCCACTTT. Amino acid sequence: CASTPEVDRNNSPLHF.

This sequence joins TRBV7-9 and TRBJ2-3; 7 bases fit TRBD1. The CDR3 contains 15 residues. Germline values: CDR1 SEHNR, CDR2 FQNEAQ (reference sequence). V was pared by 3 bases and J by 3 bases, with 6 bases of the junction left unmatched. Written as DNA, the CDR3 is TGTGCCAGCAGCTTTTACAGGGGAAGGACAGATACGCAGTATTTT. This translates into CASSFYRGRTDTQYF. Using reference TRBV7-9 and TRBJ2-3 for the parts outside the CDR3, the full variable domain is DTGVSQNPRHKITKRGQNVTFRCDPISEHNRLYWYRQTLGQGPEFLTYFQNEAQLEKSRLLSDRFSAERPKGSFSTLEIQRTEQGDSAMYLCASSFYRGRTDTQYFGPGTRLTVL.

This chain uses TRBV5-4 with TRBJ2-5; D is unclear. The DNA end is a closer match to TRBJ2-7, so the J assignment may be wrong. CDR3 size: 12 residues. Germline CDR1 SGHNT, CDR2 YYREEE (reference sequence). The CDR3 protein is CASSLGHNEQYF. In nucleotides, the CDR3 is TGTGCCAGCAGCTTGGGCCATAACGAGCAGTACTTC.

The rearrangement joins TRBV14 to TRBJ1-4; D gene unclear. CDR1 SGHDN and CDR2 FVKESK come from the germline V gene. CDR3 length: 16 residues. V lost 2 bases and J 1 base, leaving 11 bases between the germline ends. The CDR3 loop reads CASSQRLLGTNEKLFF. The CDR3 DNA reads as TGTGCCAGCAGCCAAAGGCTACTAGGAACTAATGAAAAACTGTTTTTT.

The chain uses TRBV10-3 and TRBJ1-2; 11 bases align to TRBD1. This CDR3 contains 15 residues. V shed 0 bases, J shed 7 bases, and the junction held 4 bases outside the gene matches. Germline assignment: CDR1 ENHRY and CDR2 SYGVKD. CDR3 coding DNA: TGTGCCATCAGTGAGTCGGGACAGGGGGTCGGTGGCTACACCTTC. Translation gives CAISESGQGVGGYTF.

The chain carries TRBV29-1 and TRBJ2-7, with D perhaps TRBD1 (5 bases). The V end was cut by 4 bases, the J end by 5 bases, with 15 bases between. In germline, CDR1 is SQVTM, CDR2 ANQGSEA. The CDR3 loop spans 13 amino acids. For the CDR3, the DNA is TGCAGCGTTGTACGTCAGGGAAATGACGAGCAGTACTTC. Amino acid sequence: CSVVRQGNDEQYF.

This sequence joins TRBV10-1 and TRBJ1-5; 9 nucleotides align to TRBD1. CDR1 and CDR2 (germline): WNHNN, SYGVQD (reference sequence). Trimming took 6 bases from V and 0 from J; bases not matched to a gene: 9. This CDR3 is 17 amino acids long. As DNA, the CDR3 is TGCGCCAGCAGGCCCGGGACAGGGACCCATAGCAATCAGCCCCAGCATTTT. It codes for CASRPGTGTHSNQPQHF.

V and J are TRBV29-1 and TRBJ2-3; 7 bases map to TRBD2. This CDR3 is 14 amino acids long. The V segment lost 4 bases and the J segment 6 bases; nucleotides outside the gene matches: 10. Germline V gene lookup returns CDR1 SQVTM and CDR2 ANQGSEA. DNA for the CDR3: TGCAGCGTTGTCCCTGCGGGGGAGATTGATACGCAGTATTTT. Amino acids: CSVVPAGEIDTQYF.

V gene TRBV2 combines with J gene TRBJ2-7, with D uncertain. The V end lost 5 bases, the J end lost 0 bases, and 8 bases lay between the germline ends. CDR1 SNHLY and CDR2 FYNNEI come from the germline V gene. There are 13 residues in the CDR3. Here the CDR3 reads CASSLPPSYEQYF. The CDR3 DNA sequence: TGTGCCAGCAGTCTTCCCCCCTCCTACGAGCAGTACTTC.

V usage is TRBV5-1 and J usage is TRBJ2-7; D perhaps matches TRBD1 (5 bases). V gave up 4 bases and J gave up 0 bases, with 17 bases separating them. The CDR3 totals 16 residues. Germline CDR1 reads SGHRS; CDR2 reads YFSETQ. Here the CDR3 reads CASSETVRPPSYEQYF. CDR3 in DNA: TGCGCCAGCAGCGAGACAGTTCGACCTCCCTCCTACGAGCAGTACTTC.

The genes are TRBV6-5 and TRBJ2-1; TRBD2 agrees at 13 bases. Germline-derived CDR1 and CDR2 are MNHEY and SVGAGI. This CDR3 spans 16 amino acids. V was clipped by 2 bases and J by 4 bases; unmatched bases: 2. The CDR3 nucleotides read TGTGCCAGCAGTTACGAACTAGCGGGGGGGTACAATGAGCAGTTCTTC. Protein sequence: CASSYELAGGYNEQFF.

The chain combines TRBV4-1 with TRBJ2-7, with D perhaps matching TRBD1 (5 bases). The germline V and J ends were trimmed by 4 bases and 2 bases, with 15 bases remaining between them. CDR3 length equals 15 residues. The germline gives CDR1 MGHRA, CDR2 YSYEKL. The CDR3 DNA follows: TGCGCCAGCAGCCCAAGCGCAGGGCGCGCCTACGAGCAGTACGTC. This translates into CASSPSAGRAYEQYV.

CDR3 amino acids: CASSFGGLNYGYTF. As DNA, the CDR3 is TGTGCCAGCAGCTTCGGGGGGCTCAACTATGGCTACACCTTC. The chain carries TRBV5-4 and TRBJ1-2; D possibly corresponds to TRBD1 (6 bases). Germline V gives CDR1 SGHNT, CDR2 YYREEE (reference sequence). V lost 2 bases and J lost 2, with 10 bases in between. The CDR3 is made up of 14 amino acids.

This clone was recorded once. The V gene is TRBV6-6, the J gene TRBJ1-5, with TRBD1 identical over 9 bases. The CDR3 length is 13 residues. V gave up 6 bases and J gave up 5 bases; unmatched junction bases: 2. Germline lookup yields CDR1 MNHNY and CDR2 SVGAGI (reference sequence). As DNA, the CDR3 is TGTGCCAGCAGCAGACAGGGGGATCAGCCCCAGCATTTT. It translates to CASSRQGDQPQHF.

The chain carries TRBV11-3 and TRBJ2-7; tentative D call: TRBD2 (5 bases). The CDR3 contains 13 residues. Germline values: CDR1 SGHNT, CDR2 YENEEA. Deletions cut 1 base from V and 6 bases from J, with 10 bases between. The CDR3 region has the DNA TGTGCCAGCAGCTTAGGCCTCCGGGGCGAGCAGTACTTC. Translating gives CASSLGLRGEQYF.

The chain recombines TRBV19 with TRBJ1-2; 7 nucleotides agree with TRBD1. CDR3 length: 15 amino acids. J was trimmed by 7 bases and V by 5 bases; bases with no gene match: 13. Germline lookup yields CDR1 LNHDA and CDR2 SQIVND (reference sequence). This CDR3 is CASSPNRDSLFGYTF. The CDR3 bases are TGTGCCAGTAGTCCAAACCGGGACAGCCTTTTTGGCTACACCTTC.

The V call is TRBV27, the J call TRBJ1-2, with D unclear. This CDR3 has 14 amino acids. V lost 6 bases and J 4 bases, leaving 15 bases between the germline ends. Germline V CDR1 and CDR2: MNHEY, SMNVEV (reference sequence). The CDR3 bases are TGTGCCAGCAGGCGGGTGCAGTCCCTCTATGGCTACACCTTC. Its protein product is CASRRVQSLYGYTF.

This chain links TRBV5-6 with TRBJ2-7, with a tentative D call TRBD1 (6 bases). The CDR3 extends over 14 amino acids. The germline V gene has CDR1 SGHDT and CDR2 YYEEEE. The V and J ends lost 2 bases and 6 bases respectively, with 15 bases between them. The CDR3, as DNA: TGTGCCAGCAGCTTTCCTTCGACAGGAGCCGAGCAGTACGTC. It codes for CASSFPSTGAEQYV.

V and J are TRBV15 and TRBJ1-3; a possible D gene is TRBD1 (5 bases). The CDR3 is made up of 14 amino acids. Deletions cut 3 bases from V and 0 bases from J, with 6 bases between. Germline-derived CDR1 and CDR2 are LNHNV and YYDKDF (reference sequence). The CDR3 region has the DNA TGTGCCACCAGCAGGACAGTCTCTGGAAACACCATATATTTT. Protein sequence: CATSRTVSGNTIYF. Using reference TRBV15 and TRBJ1-3 for the parts outside the CDR3, the full variable domain is DAMVIQNPRYQVTQFGKPVTLSCSQTLNHNVMYWYQQKSSQAPKLLFHYYDKDFNNEADTPDNFQSRRPNTSFCFLDIRSPGLGDTAMYLCATSRTVSGNTIYFGEGSWLTVV.

CDR3 sequence: CASSGKTSGYNEQFF. The CDR3 bases are TGTGCCAGCAGCGGCAAGACTAGCGGTTACAATGAGCAGTTCTTC. This chain connects TRBV7-8 to TRBJ2-1, with 9 bases aligning to TRBD2. CDR1 is SGHVS, CDR2 FQNEAQ, per germline. CDR3 length: 15 amino acids. Germline trimming cut 5 bases from V and 4 bases from J; bases unmatched to any gene: 6.

The chain links TRBV6-6 to TRBJ1-5; perhaps TRBD1 as D (6 bases). The CDR3 is 15 residues long. Germline CDR1 is MNHNY and CDR2 is SVGAGI (reference sequence). Trimming took off 5 bases at V and 1 base at J, with 12 bases between the two ends. The CDR3 sequence: CASSPSRGSNQPQHF. CDR3 bases: TGTGCCAGCAGTCCGAGTAGGGGGAGCAATCAGCCCCAGCATTTT.

The CDR3 spells CAISETGAYEQYV. DNA of the CDR3: TGTGCCATCAGTGAGACAGGGGCCTACGAGCAGTACGTC. The rearrangement joins TRBV10-3 to TRBJ2-7; 7 bases map to TRBD1. CDR1 ENHRY and CDR2 SYGVKD come from the germline V gene. After removal of 2 bases from V and 2 bases from J, the junction contained 0 bases not matched to a gene. The CDR3 is 13 residues long.